The 7 T cell receptor beta chains below were found in one sample sequenced in a study of CXCR3-negative and CXCR3-positive naive CD8 T cells. UMI-labeled TRB cDNA libraries were prepared by 5' RACE. From the 5' RACE reads, TCRdb lists one entry per CDR3 protein and no DNA. The table lists 100,000 to 150,000 distinct CDR3 sequences. Input material: naive CXCR3- CD8+ T cells from blood. Subset noted: CD45RO-CCR7+CD27+CD95- naive CD8+ T cells lacking CXCR3 (TNR3-). The receptors stem from a human donor in good health. Some clones in this sample may be carry-over from other donors' samples.

The V and J genes are TRBV7-9 and TRBJ1-2; TCRdb's assignment of TRBD1 cannot be checked, as there is no DNA. The length of the CDR3 is 13 residues. Germline V gene data show CDR1 as SEHNR and CDR2 as FQNEAQ (reference sequence). This chain's CDR3 is CASSPGTGVGYTF.

The genes are TRBV9 and TRBJ1-4; as DNA is missing, the TRBD1 call by TCRdb cannot be tested. The CDR3 extends over 15 amino acids. Germline V gene data show CDR1 as SGDLS and CDR2 as YYNGEE. This CDR3 is CASSVEGQYNEKLFF.

The chain employs TRBV4-1 and TRBJ2-7; the D call from TCRdb, TRBD1, cannot be confirmed without DNA. The germline V gene has CDR1 MGHRA and CDR2 YSYEKL. The CDR3 has 16 residues. The CDR3 region is CASSQEGAGQAYEQYF.

The chain is built from TRBV3-1 and TRBJ2-7. Germline assignment: CDR1 LGHDT and CDR2 YNNKEL (reference sequence). The CDR3 covers 17 residues. The CDR3 region is CASSQDQLFGYSYEQYF.

This rearrangement joins TRBV28 to TRBJ2-7; TCRdb selects TRBD2, and the lack of DNA leaves this call unchecked. From germline, CDR1 is MDHEN and CDR2 SYDVKM. The CDR3 runs to 15 residues. The CDR3 spells CASSVLQGLPYEQYF.

The rearrangement uses TRBV20-1 and TRBJ2-2. This CDR3 has 16 residues. Germline V lookup: CDR1 DFQATT, CDR2 SNEGSKA (reference sequence). CDR3 protein: CSARDNGRRAAGELFF.

CDR3: CASSLGGVLETQYF. This chain connects TRBV7-9 to TRBJ2-5; TCRdb lists TRBD1, though no DNA is available to test this call. This CDR3 has 14 amino acids. From germline, CDR1 is SEHNR and CDR2 FQNEAQ (reference sequence).